This is a list of T cell receptor beta chains from one sample in a study of early T cells in non-severe SARS-CoV-2 infection. TCRdb fed the 5' RACE reads into MiXCR, producing one record per CDR3 protein. The repertoire consists of 46,000 or so distinct CDR3 sequences, with 13% occurring once and the leading ten covering roughly 10%. Sequencing input: whole blood. These TCRs come from an adult who was a healthcare worker with PCR-confirmed SARS-CoV-2 infection or an uninfected control (not recorded which). The CDR3 runs from the conserved cysteine through the conserved F or W. The order of the fields is J gene, clone size, D gene, CDR3 length, V gene, CDR3 protein, CDR3 DNA. A D gene is named only where the DNA matches it firmly. For some rows the clone size is stated as once, few or many, or as a class when expanded; others skip it.

j_gene: TRBJ1-1
abundance: many
d_gene: .
len: 14
v_gene: TRBV3-1
CDR3aa: CASSRDFRRTEAFF
CDR3nt: TGTGCCAGCAGCCGGGACTTCCGGAGGACTGAAGCTTTCTTT

j_gene: TRBJ2-1
abundance: .
d_gene: TRBD1
len: 15
v_gene: TRBV2
CDR3aa: CASSARTGSYNEQFF
CDR3nt: TGTGCCAGCAGTGCCCGGACAGGATCCTACAATGAGCAGTTCTTC

j_gene: TRBJ1-2
abundance: few
d_gene: .
len: 12
v_gene: TRBV28
CDR3aa: CASSLSIWGYTF
CDR3nt: TGTGCCAGCAGTTTAAGTATTTGGGGCTACACCTTC

j_gene: TRBJ1-1
abundance: many
d_gene: .
len: 15
v_gene: TRBV6-6
CDR3aa: CASSYSKKRGTEAFF
CDR3nt: TGTGCCAGCAGTTACTCGAAAAAGCGGGGAACTGAAGCTTTCTTT

j_gene: TRBJ2-7
abundance: many
d_gene: TRBD2
len: 17
v_gene: TRBV4-1
CDR3aa: CASSQEGVSGIAYEQYF
CDR3nt: TGCGCCAGCAGCCAAGAAGGGGTTAGCGGGATTGCGTACGAGCAGTACTTC

j_gene: TRBJ2-7
abundance: few
d_gene: .
len: 14
v_gene: TRBV9
CDR3aa: CASSVGPGTHEQYF
CDR3nt: TGTGCCAGCAGCGTAGGACCAGGGACCCACGAGCAGTACTTC

j_gene: TRBJ1-2
abundance: few
d_gene: TRBD1
len: 14
v_gene: TRBV7-9
CDR3aa: CASSLAGQGYGYTF
CDR3nt: TGTGCCAGCAGCTTAGCGGGACAGGGCTATGGCTACACCTTC

j_gene: TRBJ1-4
abundance: many
d_gene: .
len: 14
v_gene: TRBV7-2
CDR3aa: CASSLGRSHEKLFF
CDR3nt: TGTGCCAGCAGCTTGGGACGATCGCATGAAAAACTGTTTTTT

j_gene: TRBJ1-1
abundance: many
d_gene: .
len: 11
v_gene: TRBV3-1
CDR3aa: CASYRGPEAFF
CDR3nt: TGTGCCAGCTATCGGGGTCCTGAAGCTTTCTTT

j_gene: TRBJ2-7
abundance: many
d_gene: TRBD1
len: 13
v_gene: TRBV29-1
CDR3aa: CSVETGGIGEQYF
CDR3nt: TGCAGCGTTGAAACAGGGGGAATCGGCGAGCAGTACTTC

j_gene: TRBJ1-2
abundance: few
d_gene: TRBD1
len: 13
v_gene: TRBV29-1
CDR3aa: CSVMRGDSYGYTF
CDR3nt: TGCAGCGTCATGCGGGGGGACAGCTATGGCTACACCTTC

j_gene: TRBJ1-1
abundance: .
d_gene: .
len: 11
v_gene: TRBV2
CDR3aa: CASTPEFEAFF
CDR3nt: TGTGCCAGCACCCCAGAGTTTGAAGCTTTCTTT

j_gene: TRBJ2-7
abundance: few
d_gene: TRBD1
len: 15
v_gene: TRBV18
CDR3aa: CASSRGQGGFDEQYF
CDR3nt: TGTGCCAGCTCACGGGGGCAAGGGGGCTTTGACGAGCAGTACTTC